Included here is one T cell receptor (beta chain) sequence, with context. Its antigen remains unidentified. Germline V gene sequence: CDR1 MNHEY, CDR2 SVGAGI. The CDR3 length is 15 residues. The V segment lost 2 bases and the J segment 2 bases; nucleotides outside the gene matches: 5. The entry originates in a study of T cell responses to AZD1222 COVID-19 vaccine. Across the study: Investigators merged groups given second doses at roughly 4 or roughly 12 weeks.

This table comes from immunoSEQ multiplex PCR, and its TCRdb copy is limited to in-frame clones, with some not included. The sample has some 200,000 clones; about 92% are singletons. Findings of the study overall: A rise in Spike-specific TCR breadth and depth followed two AZD1222 doses. It was only after the peak T cell response that any repertoires were sampled. Only 5 or 6 AZD1222 recipients were seropositive at baseline.

The sample consisted of peripheral blood, taken on day 0 of AZD1222 vaccination. V usage is TRBV6-5 and J usage is TRBJ1-2; 7 nucleotides agree with TRBD1. The TCR originated in an adult in good health. The CDR3 is CASSYRTGANYGYTF. Written as DNA, the CDR3 is TGTGCCAGCAGTTACCGAACAGGGGCCAACTATGGCTACACCTTC.